This T cell receptor (beta chain) was found in a study of blood T cell repertoires in COVID-19. Study at large: The origin of the acute and convalescent COVID-19 samples was the United States, Italy and Spain. T cells, B-cell-depleted T cells, or PBMCs supplied cDNA or gDNA.

V was shortened by 5 bases and J by 6 bases, with 11 bases between the two germline ends. CDR1 MNHEY and CDR2 SMNVEV come from the germline V gene (reference sequence). The CDR3 spans 13 residues. In the original workflow: Using reference gene primer amplification, nucleated cell counts were estimated. Clones were sequenced by immunoSEQ multiplex PCR, and TCRdb holds only the in-frame ones, with some missing. The V and J calls and clone size are taken from that table; D and trimming were inferred from the DNA. The sample gives around 180,000 clones, approximately 85% of which show up once; under 3.5% is in the top ten.

The origin of this receptor is a man aged 55 to 70 with acute or convalescent COVID-19. The V call is TRBV27, the J call TRBJ1-5, with no clear D. Sequencing was performed on peripheral blood. CDR3 nucleotides: TGTGCCAGCAGTGCCACTTCGGGTCAGCCCCAGCATTTT. Its protein is CASSATSGQPQHF.